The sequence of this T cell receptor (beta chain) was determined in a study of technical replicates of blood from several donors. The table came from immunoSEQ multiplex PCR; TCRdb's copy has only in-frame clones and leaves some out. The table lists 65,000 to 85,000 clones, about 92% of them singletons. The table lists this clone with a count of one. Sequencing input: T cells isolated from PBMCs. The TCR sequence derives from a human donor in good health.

For the CDR3, the DNA is TGTGCCAGCAGTTTAGACCCCAGGGGAAAACTGTTTTTT. This translates into CASSLDPRGKLFF. The J gene is TRBJ1-4, the V gene TRBV27; D is possibly TRBD1 (6 bases). The V end was cut by 2 bases, the J end by 10 bases, with 11 bases between. The CDR3 totals 13 residues. The germline V gene has CDR1 MNHEY and CDR2 SMNVEV (reference sequence).